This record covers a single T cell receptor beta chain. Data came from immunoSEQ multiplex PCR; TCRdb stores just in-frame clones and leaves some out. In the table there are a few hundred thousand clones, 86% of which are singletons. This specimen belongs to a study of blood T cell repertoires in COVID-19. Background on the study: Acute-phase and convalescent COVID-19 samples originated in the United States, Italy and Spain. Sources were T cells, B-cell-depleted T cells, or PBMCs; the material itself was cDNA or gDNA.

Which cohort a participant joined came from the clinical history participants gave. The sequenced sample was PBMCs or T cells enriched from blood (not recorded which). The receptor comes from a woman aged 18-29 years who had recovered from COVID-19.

For the CDR3, the DNA is TGTGCCAGCAGTTTATTCCGGGAGAACACTGAAGCTTTCTTT. Its protein product is CASSLFRENTEAFF. The rearrangement joins TRBV27 to TRBJ1-1; D is undetermined. In germline, CDR1 is MNHEY, CDR2 SMNVEV (reference sequence). CDR3 length: 14 residues. Trimming removed 1 base at V and 1 base at J, with 7 bases between.